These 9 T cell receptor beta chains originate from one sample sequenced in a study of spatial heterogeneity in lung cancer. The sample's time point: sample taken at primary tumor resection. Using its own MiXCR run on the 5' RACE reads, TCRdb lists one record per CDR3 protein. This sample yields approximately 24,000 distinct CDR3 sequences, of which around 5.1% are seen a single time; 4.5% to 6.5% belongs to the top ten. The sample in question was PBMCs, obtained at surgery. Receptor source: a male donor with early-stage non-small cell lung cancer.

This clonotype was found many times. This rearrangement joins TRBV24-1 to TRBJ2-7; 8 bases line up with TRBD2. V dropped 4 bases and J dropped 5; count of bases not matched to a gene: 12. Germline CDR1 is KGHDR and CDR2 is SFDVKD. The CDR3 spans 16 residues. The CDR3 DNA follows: TGTGCCACCAGTGACCCCGGGCGGGGGGCTGGACACGAGCAGTACTTC. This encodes CATSDPGRGAGHEQYF.

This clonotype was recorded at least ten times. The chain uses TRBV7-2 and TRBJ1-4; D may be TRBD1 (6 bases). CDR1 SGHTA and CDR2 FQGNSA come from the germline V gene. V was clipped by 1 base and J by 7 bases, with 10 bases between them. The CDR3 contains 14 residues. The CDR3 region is CASSLGGGGEKLFF. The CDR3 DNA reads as TGTGCCAGCAGCTTAGGTGGAGGGGGTGAAAAACTGTTTTTT.

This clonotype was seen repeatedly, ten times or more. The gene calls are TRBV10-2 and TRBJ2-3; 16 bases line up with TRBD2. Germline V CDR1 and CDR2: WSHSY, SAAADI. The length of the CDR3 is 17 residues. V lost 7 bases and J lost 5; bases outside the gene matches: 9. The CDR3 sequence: CASTDGTSGRVVDTQYF. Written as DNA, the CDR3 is TGCGCCAGCACCGATGGGACTAGCGGGAGGGTCGTAGATACGCAGTATTTT.

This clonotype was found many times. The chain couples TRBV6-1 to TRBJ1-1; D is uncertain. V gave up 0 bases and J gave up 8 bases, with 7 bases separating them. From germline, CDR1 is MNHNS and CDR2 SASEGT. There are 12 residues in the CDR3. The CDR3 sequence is CASSEAEPEAFF. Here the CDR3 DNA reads TGTGCCAGCAGTGAAGCCGAACCCGAAGCTTTCTTT.

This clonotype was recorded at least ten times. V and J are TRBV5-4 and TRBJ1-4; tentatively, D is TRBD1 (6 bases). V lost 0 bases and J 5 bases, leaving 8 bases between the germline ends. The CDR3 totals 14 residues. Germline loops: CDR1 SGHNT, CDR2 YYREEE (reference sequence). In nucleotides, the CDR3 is TGTGCCAGCAGCTTGGGGGGGGCAAATGAAAAACTGTTTTTT. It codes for CASSLGGANEKLFF.

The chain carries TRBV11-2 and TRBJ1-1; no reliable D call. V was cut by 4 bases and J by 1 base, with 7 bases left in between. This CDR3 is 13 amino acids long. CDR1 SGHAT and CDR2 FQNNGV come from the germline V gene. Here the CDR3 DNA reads TGTGCCAGCAGCTCCAGACAGAACACTGAAGCTTTCTTT. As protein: CASSSRQNTEAFF.

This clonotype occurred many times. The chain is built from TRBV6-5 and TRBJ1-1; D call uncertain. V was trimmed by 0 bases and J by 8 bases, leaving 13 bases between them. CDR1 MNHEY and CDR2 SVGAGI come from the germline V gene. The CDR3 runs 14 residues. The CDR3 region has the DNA TGTGCCAGCAGTTACTCGAACGGCCCGGGGGAAGCTTTCTTT. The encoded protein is CASSYSNGPGEAFF.

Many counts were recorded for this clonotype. In DNA form, the CDR3 reads TGTGCTAGTGGCCCATCCGGGACAGGGGAGAAAGCTTTCTTT. Its translation is CASGPSGTGEKAFF. The V gene is TRBV12-5, the J gene TRBJ1-1, with TRBD1 matching 10 bases. The CDR3 length is 14 residues. Germline V gene sequence: CDR1 LGHNT, CDR2 FRNRAP. With 6 bases clipped from V and 9 bases from J, the junction kept 10 bases outside the gene matches. Complete variable domain (other parts from reference TRBV12-5 and TRBJ1-1): DARVTQTPRHKVTEMGQEVTMRCQPILGHNTVFWYRQTMMQGLELLAYFRNRAPLDDSGMPKDRFSAEMPDATLATLKIQPSEPRDSAVYFCASGPSGTGEKAFFGQGTRLTVV.

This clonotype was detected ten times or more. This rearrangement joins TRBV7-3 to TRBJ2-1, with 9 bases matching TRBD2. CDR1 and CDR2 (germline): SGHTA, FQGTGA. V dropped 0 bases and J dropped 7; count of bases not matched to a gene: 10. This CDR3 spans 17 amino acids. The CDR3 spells CASSLTGGGRANNEQFF. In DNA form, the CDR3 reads TGTGCCAGCAGCTTAACCGGCGGCGGGAGGGCCAATAATGAGCAGTTCTTC. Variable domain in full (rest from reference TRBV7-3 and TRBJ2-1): GAGVSQTPSNKVTEKGKYVELRCDPISGHTALYWYRQSLGQGPEFLIYFQGTGAADDSGLPNDRFFAVRPEGSVSTLKIQRTERGDSAVYLCASSLTGGGRANNEQFFGPGTRLTVL.